This section outlines one T cell receptor beta chain sequence together with its context. No antigen is known for it. There are no base qualities to consult, and no much larger clone falls within one base. According to the germline V gene, CDR1 reads LGHNA and CDR2 reads YNFKEQ. V lost 0 bases and J lost 2 bases, and the count of bases not matched to a germline gene is 5. From the cysteine through the phenylalanine, the CDR3 covers 16 amino acids. Only the CDR3 part of the read is kept: 48 bases, read in frame from the first base. The data stem from a study of blood T cell repertoires in COVID-19 (dated by TCRdb to about 2020). General notes on the study: The collaborator samples originated in the United States, Italy and Spain and spanned the acute and convalescent phases of COVID-19. The prospective study material was composed of cDNA or gDNA derived from T cells, B-cell-depleted T cells, or PBMCs. Subjects who had been exposed to COVID-19, were actively infected with it, or had recovered from it provided the deeply sampled blood TCRbeta repertoires that made up the dataset. The repertoires were released in a freely available public database meant as a resource for research on the immune response to SARS-CoV-2. Samples came from the ongoing ImmuneRACE study (first 160 participants) plus 1,254 subjects from 6 global collaborators. A de-identified subject ID, COVID-19 status, age in years and sex were almost always included in the sample metadata. Where available, HLA class I and class II types were obtained from metadata supplied by the sample provider rather than from assay-based typing. What the research found in general, with its limitations: The amount of clinical and demographic metadata varied by source and participant and was provided uncurated.

Each collaborating institution followed its own protocols to collect whole blood in K2EDTA tubes. Collaborator samples were shipped for TCRbeta analysis as frozen whole blood, isolated PBMCs, or DNA extracted from either sample type. The immunoSEQ Assay, a bias-controlled multiplex PCR, was used to amplify TCRbeta CDR3 regions from genomic DNA. In the source study's methods: Nucleated cell counts per sample were estimated from amplification of reference gene primers within the assay. Sequence reads were collapsed and filtered to measure the absolute abundance of every unique TCRbeta CDR3 rearrangement. Productive Simpson clonality was computed per sample as the square root of Simpson's diversity index over productive rearrangements. TCRdb stores this immuneACCESS table with in-frame sequences only. Part of the clones is absent; in the studies checked, under half of the shortfall reflects unresolved V genes, and no reason is known for the rest. V, J and clone size reflect that table, while D and trimming were determined from the DNA. Present in this sample are 200,000 to 250,000 clones, around nine tenths of which were seen just once. Around 1.5% of the sample lies in the top ten.

The clonotype was recovered from a man younger than 35 with active or convalescent COVID-19. The chain couples TRBV4-2 to TRBJ2-7; TRBD1 fits 9 bases in the junction. The source material was peripheral blood. The nucleotide sequence reads as follows: TGTGCCAGCAGCCAAGATCTAGGGACAGGGCCCTACGAGCAGTACTTC. It codes for CASSQDLGTGPYEQYF.